This TCR beta chain was retrieved from a study of Ad26.COV2.S vaccination and SARS-CoV-2 variants. Study-level results: The study found similar non-spike TCR breadth in vaccine and placebo recipients.

The CDR3 is 14 amino acids. Looked up from germline, CDR1 is SGHAT and CDR2 is FQNNGV. V was trimmed by 4 bases and J by 4 bases, leaving 13 bases between them. Clones were read by immunoSEQ multiplex PCR, and TCRdb kept only the in-frame ones, dropping some. This table holds about 330,000 clones, almost 90% found once. In the case of this clone: Its antigen is undetermined.

Regarding treatment: some 19 received Ad26.COV2.S at low or high dose, single or two shots; a few received placebo; per-sample allocation not given. Sampling was done on day 63 after the first vaccine or placebo injection. SARS-CoV-2 spike from the Wuhan strain was encoded by the vaccine, an Ad26 vector. The sequence was obtained from a person between 18 and 59 years old who received the Ad26.COV2.S COVID-19 vaccine or a placebo. The specimen comprised peripheral blood, sampled in a trial of Ad26.COV2.S vaccine versus placebo. This chain joins TRBV11-2 and TRBJ1-1; D possibly corresponds to TRBD1 (5 bases). DNA for the CDR3: TGTGCCAGCAGCTATCCAGGGTTTAGCACTGAAGCTTTCTTT. Its translation: CASSYPGFSTEAFF.